The rows below give T cell receptor beta chains drawn from one sample of a study of OX40 agonist ivuxolimab in advanced cancers. Method: immunoSEQ multiplex PCR; TCRdb's copy keeps in-frame clones and lacks some. Among fewer than 60,000 clones listed, roughly 82% were seen once. The sample was CD4+ or CD8+ T cells sorted from blood, taken in a trial of the OX40 agonist ivuxolimab. The receptors derive from an adult with an advanced solid tumor such as melanoma, head and neck, liver or kidney cancer. Both conserved end residues are part of each CDR3. The order of the fields is CDR3 DNA, CDR3 protein, J gene, clone size, D gene, CDR3 length, V gene. The D gene is left open where the match is weak. Rows give clone size only sometimes, using once, few, many, or a class for an expanded clone.

cdr3_nt: TGCGCCAGCAGCTTGCGGGGTCCCGCAACTAATGAAAAACTGTTTTTT
cdr3_aa: CASSLRGPATNEKLFF
j_call: TRBJ1-4
clone_size: NA
d_call: NA
cdr3_length: 16
v_call: TRBV5-1

cdr3_nt: TGTGCCAGCAGCCTCCGGACTAGCGGGAACAGCGAGCAGTTCTTC
cdr3_aa: CASSLRTSGNSEQFF
j_call: TRBJ2-1
clone_size: NA
d_call: TRBD2
cdr3_length: 15
v_call: TRBV7-6

cdr3_nt: TGCGCCAGCAGCGAGACAGGGAACTCCTACGAGCAGTACTTC
cdr3_aa: CASSETGNSYEQYF
j_call: TRBJ2-7
clone_size: NA
d_call: TRBD1
cdr3_length: 14
v_call: TRBV4-3

cdr3_nt: TGTGCCAGTATTTACAGGGGGCAGGCCACTGAAGCTTTCTTT
cdr3_aa: CASIYRGQATEAFF
j_call: TRBJ1-1
clone_size: once
d_call: TRBD1
cdr3_length: 14
v_call: TRBV19

cdr3_nt: TGTGCCAGCAGTTACTCAGGACAGAGACCTTACAATGAGCAGTTCTTC
cdr3_aa: CASSYSGQRPYNEQFF
j_call: TRBJ2-1
clone_size: few
d_call: NA
cdr3_length: 16
v_call: TRBV6-5

cdr3_nt: TGCAGCGCCACGACAGGGACCTACGAGCAGTACTTC
cdr3_aa: CSATTGTYEQYF
j_call: TRBJ2-7
clone_size: NA
d_call: TRBD1
cdr3_length: 12
v_call: TRBV29-1

cdr3_nt: TGTGCCAGTGGGGACAGGGGACCCTATGGCTACACCTTC
cdr3_aa: CASGDRGPYGYTF
j_call: TRBJ1-2
clone_size: NA
d_call: TRBD1
cdr3_length: 13
v_call: TRBV19

cdr3_nt: TGTGCCAGCAGCTTAGATCGGGGCCTAGCCAAAAACATTCAGTACTTC
cdr3_aa: CASSLDRGLAKNIQYF
j_call: TRBJ2-4
clone_size: NA
d_call: NA
cdr3_length: 16
v_call: TRBV7-8

cdr3_nt: TGTGCCACGAGACCTGGACTTTCCCCTAGCACAGATACGCAGTATTTT
cdr3_aa: CATRPGLSPSTDTQYF
j_call: TRBJ2-3
clone_size: NA
d_call: NA
cdr3_length: 16
v_call: TRBV2

cdr3_nt: TGTGCCAGCAGCGTAAGCGCAGGGAACGGTCAGCCCCAGCATTTT
cdr3_aa: CASSVSAGNGQPQHF
j_call: TRBJ1-5
clone_size: NA
d_call: NA
cdr3_length: 15
v_call: TRBV9

cdr3_nt: TGTGCCAGCAGTGACCGGGGGCTAGCGGGGAATGAGCAGTTCTTC
cdr3_aa: CASSDRGLAGNEQFF
j_call: TRBJ2-1
clone_size: NA
d_call: TRBD2
cdr3_length: 15
v_call: TRBV27

cdr3_nt: TGTGCCAGCAGCGTAGCCGTCAGGGGTCGGGACCAAGAGACCCAGTACTTC
cdr3_aa: CASSVAVRGRDQETQYF
j_call: TRBJ2-5
clone_size: NA
d_call: NA
cdr3_length: 17
v_call: TRBV9

cdr3_nt: TGTGCCAGCAGCCACCGACAGGGAACTGGGGCCAACGTCCTGACTTTC
cdr3_aa: CASSHRQGTGANVLTF
j_call: TRBJ2-6
clone_size: NA
d_call: TRBD1
cdr3_length: 16
v_call: TRBV7-2

cdr3_nt: TGCGCCAGCAGTGAGTCCCGATTAGGGGGCGGGGAGCTGTTTTTT
cdr3_aa: CASSESRLGGGELFF
j_call: TRBJ2-2
clone_size: NA
d_call: NA
cdr3_length: 15
v_call: TRBV10-1

cdr3_nt: TGTGCCAGCTCACCAAATGGCCAGGGGGCAACCTACAATGAGCAGTTCTTC
cdr3_aa: CASSPNGQGATYNEQFF
j_call: TRBJ2-1
clone_size: NA
d_call: TRBD1
cdr3_length: 17
v_call: TRBV18

cdr3_nt: TGCGCCAGCAGCGTCGCGGGAGTGGCAGATACGCAGTATTTT
cdr3_aa: CASSVAGVADTQYF
j_call: TRBJ2-3
clone_size: NA
d_call: TRBD2
cdr3_length: 14
v_call: TRBV5-1

cdr3_nt: TGCGCCAGCAGCCAAGATGGTTGGGCTGAACTTTCTTCGAAGGACACAGATACGCAGTATTTT
cdr3_aa: CASSQDGWAELSSKDTDTQYF
j_call: TRBJ2-3
clone_size: NA
d_call: NA
cdr3_length: 21
v_call: TRBV4-3

cdr3_nt: TGCGCCAGCAGCACCGGACTAGAAACAAACATTCAGTACTTC
cdr3_aa: CASSTGLETNIQYF
j_call: TRBJ2-4
clone_size: NA
d_call: TRBD2
cdr3_length: 14
v_call: TRBV5-1

cdr3_nt: TGTGCCTGGAGTGGAGTAGTTTCTTGGACAGGTTCCACTGAAGCTTTCTTT
cdr3_aa: CAWSGVVSWTGSTEAFF
j_call: TRBJ1-1
clone_size: NA
d_call: TRBD1
cdr3_length: 17
v_call: TRBV30

cdr3_nt: TGCGCCAGCAGTGACCGCGCGGGGGGCCTCTACAATGAGCAGTTCTTC
cdr3_aa: CASSDRAGGLYNEQFF
j_call: TRBJ2-1
clone_size: NA
d_call: TRBD2
cdr3_length: 16
v_call: TRBV10-1

cdr3_nt: TGTGCCAGCAGTCCCCGACAGCGGGAGCGGAACGAGCAGTACTTC
cdr3_aa: CASSPRQRERNEQYF
j_call: TRBJ2-7
clone_size: NA
d_call: TRBD2
cdr3_length: 15
v_call: TRBV28

cdr3_nt: TGTGCCAGCAGTTTCCGACAGCCTTCCTACAATGAGCAGTTCTTC
cdr3_aa: CASSFRQPSYNEQFF
j_call: TRBJ2-1
clone_size: NA
d_call: NA
cdr3_length: 15
v_call: TRBV27

cdr3_nt: TGTGCCAGCAGCTTAGGCCCCCCCGGAAACTCTGGAAACACCATATATTTT
cdr3_aa: CASSLGPPGNSGNTIYF
j_call: TRBJ1-3
clone_size: NA
d_call: NA
cdr3_length: 17
v_call: TRBV7-2

cdr3_nt: TGTGCCAGCTCACCACGGACAGGGGTGGGCTACGAGCAGTACTTC
cdr3_aa: CASSPRTGVGYEQYF
j_call: TRBJ2-7
clone_size: NA
d_call: TRBD1
cdr3_length: 15
v_call: TRBV18

cdr3_nt: TGTGCCAGCAGTTGGGCCGGGGAGGTGAGCACCGGGGAGCTGTTTTTT
cdr3_aa: CASSWAGEVSTGELFF
j_call: TRBJ2-2
clone_size: NA
d_call: NA
cdr3_length: 16
v_call: TRBV27

cdr3_nt: TGTGCCAGCTCTAGATCCCAGGCCTCCACAGATACGCAGTATTTT
cdr3_aa: CASSRSQASTDTQYF
j_call: TRBJ2-3
clone_size: NA
d_call: NA
cdr3_length: 15
v_call: TRBV18

cdr3_nt: TGTGCCAGCAGCAGGCTAGCCAATACCGAGATTGAGCAGTTCTTC
cdr3_aa: CASSRLANTEIEQFF
j_call: TRBJ2-1
clone_size: NA
d_call: NA
cdr3_length: 15
v_call: TRBV2

cdr3_nt: TGTGCCAGCAGCTTGGCCTTTTTTTACGGCATCACAGATACGCAGTATTTT
cdr3_aa: CASSLAFFYGITDTQYF
j_call: TRBJ2-3
clone_size: NA
d_call: NA
cdr3_length: 17
v_call: TRBV5-5